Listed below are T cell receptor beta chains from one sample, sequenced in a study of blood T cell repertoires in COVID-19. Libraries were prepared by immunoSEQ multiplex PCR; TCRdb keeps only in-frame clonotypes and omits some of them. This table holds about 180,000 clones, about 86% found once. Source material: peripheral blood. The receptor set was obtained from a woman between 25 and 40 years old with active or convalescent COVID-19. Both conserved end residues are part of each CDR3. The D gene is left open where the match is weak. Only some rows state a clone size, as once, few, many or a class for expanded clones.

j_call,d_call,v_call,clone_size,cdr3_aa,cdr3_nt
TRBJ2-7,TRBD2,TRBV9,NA,CASSARRLAAIFRSYEQYF,TGTGCCAGCAGCGCGCGGAGACTAGCGGCAATATTCCGCTCCTACGAGCAGTACTTC
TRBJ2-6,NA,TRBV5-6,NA,CASSLPVPSGANVLTF,TGTGCCAGCAGCTTGCCAGTGCCCTCTGGGGCCAACGTCCTGACTTTC
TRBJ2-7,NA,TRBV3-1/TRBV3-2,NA,CASSQVGILTYEQYF,TGTGCCAGCAGCCAAGTCGGGATACTAACCTACGAGCAGTACTTC
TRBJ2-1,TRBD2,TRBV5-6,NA,CASSPLAGEAYNEQFF,TGTGCCAGCAGCCCTCTAGCGGGGGAGGCCTACAATGAGCAGTTCTTC
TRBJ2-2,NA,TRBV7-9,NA,CASSLLSRVELFF,TGTGCCAGCAGCTTACTTAGTCGGGTGGAGCTGTTTTTT
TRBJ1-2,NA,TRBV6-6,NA,CASRFGANYGYTF,TGTGCCAGCCGATTCGGGGCTAACTATGGCTACACCTTC
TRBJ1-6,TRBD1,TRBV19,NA,CASRNYRDRSSPLHF,TGTGCCAGTAGGAACTACCGGGACAGATCTTCACCCCTCCACTTT
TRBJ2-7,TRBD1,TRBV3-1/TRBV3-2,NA,CASSPDRARYEQYF,TGTGCCAGCAGCCCGGACAGGGCGAGATACGAGCAGTACTTC
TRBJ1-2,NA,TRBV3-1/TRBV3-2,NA,CASSQDRGYTF,TGTGCCAGCAGCCAAGACAGGGGCTACACCTTC
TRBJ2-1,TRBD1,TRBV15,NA,CATSRGDRGAYNEQFF,TGTGCCACCAGCAGAGGCGACAGGGGGGCTTACAATGAGCAGTTCTTC
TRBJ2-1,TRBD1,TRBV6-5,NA,CASGGQHNEQFF,TGTGCCAGCGGGGGACAGCACAATGAGCAGTTCTTC
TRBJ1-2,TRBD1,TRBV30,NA,CACRDRVFTF,TGTGCCTGCCGGGACAGGGTATTCACCTTC
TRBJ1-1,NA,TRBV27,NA,CASSFRGIGAEAFF,TGTGCCAGCAGTTTCCGAGGGATAGGCGCTGAAGCTTTCTTT
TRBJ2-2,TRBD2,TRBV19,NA,CASIRGPSGGSGELFF,TGTGCCAGTATCCGTGGGCCCAGCGGGGGTTCCGGGGAGCTGTTTTTT
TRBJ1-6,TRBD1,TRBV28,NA,CASSLETGWSSPLHF,TGTGCCAGCAGTTTAGAGACAGGGTGGAGTTCACCCCTCCACTTT
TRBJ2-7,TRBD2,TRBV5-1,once,CASSGASGGPSYEQYF,TGCGCCAGCAGCGGAGCTAGCGGGGGACCTTCCTACGAGCAGTACTTC
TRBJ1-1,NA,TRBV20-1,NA,CSASTVMNTEAFF,TGCAGTGCTAGTACGGTCATGAACACTGAAGCTTTCTTT
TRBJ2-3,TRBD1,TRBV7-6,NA,CASSPATGVYTDTQYF,TGTGCCAGCAGCCCTGCGACAGGGGTATACACAGATACGCAGTATTTT
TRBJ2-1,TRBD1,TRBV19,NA,CASSMGQGLTGNEQFF,TGTGCCAGTAGTATGGGACAGGGTTTAACGGGCAATGAGCAGTTCTTC
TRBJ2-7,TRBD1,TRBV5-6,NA,CASSGQGPWEQYF,TGTGCCAGCAGCGGACAGGGACCTTGGGAGCAGTACTTC
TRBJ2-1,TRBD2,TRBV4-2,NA,CASSQDYGTSGGGQFF,TGTGCCAGCAGCCAAGATTACGGGACTAGCGGGGGGGGGCAGTTCTTC
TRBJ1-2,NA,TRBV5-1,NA,CASSLARVDGYTF,TGCGCCAGCAGCTTGGCCAGGGTAGATGGCTACACCTTC
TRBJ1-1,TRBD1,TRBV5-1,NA,CASSFGQGGTEAFF,TGCGCCAGCAGCTTCGGGCAGGGGGGCACTGAAGCTTTCTTT
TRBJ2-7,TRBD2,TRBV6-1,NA,CASSEEPSGRGYEQYF,TGTGCCAGCAGTGAAGAACCTAGCGGGAGAGGGTACGAGCAGTACTTC
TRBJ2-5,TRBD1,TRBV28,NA,CASSDQGAISQETQYF,TGTGCCAGCAGTGATCAGGGGGCGATCTCCCAAGAGACCCAGTACTTC
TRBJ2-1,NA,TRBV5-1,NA,CASSMSGLSSYNEQFF,TGCGCCAGCAGCATGAGCGGACTCAGCTCCTACAATGAGCAGTTCTTC
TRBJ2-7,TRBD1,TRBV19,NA,CASSPGQGAPFGYEQYF,TGTGCCAGTAGCCCGGGACAGGGGGCCCCGTTCGGGTACGAGCAGTACTTC
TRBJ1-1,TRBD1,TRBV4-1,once,CASSQARDRNTEAFF,TGCGCCAGCAGCCAAGCGCGGGACAGGAACACTGAAGCTTTCTTT
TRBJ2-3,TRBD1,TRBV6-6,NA,CASSDRGTDTQYF,TGTGCCAGCTCGGACAGGGGCACAGATACGCAGTATTTT
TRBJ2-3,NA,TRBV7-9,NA,CASTVVGVTSTDTQYF,TGTGCCAGCACCGTCGTGGGAGTCACTAGCACAGATACGCAGTATTTT
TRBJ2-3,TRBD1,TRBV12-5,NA,CASGFGQVTDTQYF,TGTGCTAGTGGATTTGGACAGGTCACAGATACGCAGTATTTT
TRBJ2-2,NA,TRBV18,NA,CASSLIADNTGELFF,TGTGCCAGCTCTCTCATAGCGGATAACACCGGGGAGCTGTTTTTT
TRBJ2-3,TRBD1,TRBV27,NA,CASSGTETDTQYF,TGTGCCAGCAGCGGGACAGAAACAGATACGCAGTATTTT
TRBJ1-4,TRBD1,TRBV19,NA,CASSIWDRVHEKLFF,TGTGCCAGTAGTATTTGGGACAGGGTCCATGAAAAACTGTTTTTT
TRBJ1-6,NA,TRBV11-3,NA,CASSFDGKRNSPLHF,TGTGCCAGCAGCTTCGACGGGAAGAGAAATTCACCCCTCCACTTT
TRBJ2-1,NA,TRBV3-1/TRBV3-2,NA,CASSQGQGLYNEQFF,TGTGCCAGCAGCCAAGGGCAGGGGCTTTACAATGAGCAGTTCTTC
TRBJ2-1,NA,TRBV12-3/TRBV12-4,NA,CASSLVREQFF,TGTGCCAGCAGTTTAGTGAGGGAGCAGTTCTTC
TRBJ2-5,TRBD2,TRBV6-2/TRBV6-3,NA,CASSWTRELGTQYF,TGTGCCAGCAGTTGGACTAGAGAACTAGGGACCCAGTACTTC
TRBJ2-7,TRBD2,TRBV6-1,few,CASSEALSGGSFVYEQYF,TGTGCCAGCAGTGAAGCGCTAAGCGGGGGATCCTTCGTCTACGAGCAGTACTTC
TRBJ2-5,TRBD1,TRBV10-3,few,CAISSGTGGQETQYF,TGTGCCATCAGTAGTGGGACAGGGGGGCAAGAGACCCAGTACTTC